This TCR beta chain came from a study of T cell repertoires in cytomegalovirus infection. Study-level information: HLA-B-restricted CMV epitopes that are well studied were used alongside recently identified HLA-C-restricted ones. Carrying CMV and the relevant HLA type showed in public TCR beta signatures. Study conclusions and caveats: Identification of carriers of CMV plus the relevant HLA was achieved through cumulative public TCR beta family frequency.

Using its own MiXCR run on the reads, TCRdb lists one record per CDR3 protein. In the table there are 250,000 to 300,000 distinct CDR3 sequences, roughly 21% of which are singletons. With respect to this clonotype: Its specificity is unknown.

Trimming stripped 4 bases from V and 4 bases from J, with 23 bases between. Germline V gene sequence: CDR1 MNHNS, CDR2 SASEGT. The CDR3 is made up of 18 amino acids. This material consisted of cultured PBMCs, taken from culture after CMV antigen stimulation. The chain recombines TRBV6-1 with TRBJ1-5; no definite D call. This TCR came from a human donor in good health (CMV status not recorded). Some clones in this sample may be carry-over from other donors' samples. DNA of the CDR3: TGTGCCAGCAGTGTATCCGCCTCGTTAAGGCCGGTAAATCAGCCCCAGCATTTT. Amino acids: CASSVSASLRPVNQPQHF.